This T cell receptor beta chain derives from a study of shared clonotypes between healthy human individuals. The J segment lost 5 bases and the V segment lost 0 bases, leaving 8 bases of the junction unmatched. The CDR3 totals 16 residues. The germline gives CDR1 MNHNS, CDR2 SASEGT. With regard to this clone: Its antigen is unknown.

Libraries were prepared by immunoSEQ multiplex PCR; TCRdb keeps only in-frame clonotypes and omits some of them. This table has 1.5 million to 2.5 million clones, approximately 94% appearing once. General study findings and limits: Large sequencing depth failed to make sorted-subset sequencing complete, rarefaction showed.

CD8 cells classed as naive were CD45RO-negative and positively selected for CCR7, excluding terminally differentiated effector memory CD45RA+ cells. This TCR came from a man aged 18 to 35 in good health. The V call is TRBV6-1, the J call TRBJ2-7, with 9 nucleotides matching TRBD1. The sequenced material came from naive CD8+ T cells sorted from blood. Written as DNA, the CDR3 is TGTGCCAGCAGTGAAGCTTCCGGGACAGGGTTCCACGAGCAGTACTTC. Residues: CASSEASGTGFHEQYF.